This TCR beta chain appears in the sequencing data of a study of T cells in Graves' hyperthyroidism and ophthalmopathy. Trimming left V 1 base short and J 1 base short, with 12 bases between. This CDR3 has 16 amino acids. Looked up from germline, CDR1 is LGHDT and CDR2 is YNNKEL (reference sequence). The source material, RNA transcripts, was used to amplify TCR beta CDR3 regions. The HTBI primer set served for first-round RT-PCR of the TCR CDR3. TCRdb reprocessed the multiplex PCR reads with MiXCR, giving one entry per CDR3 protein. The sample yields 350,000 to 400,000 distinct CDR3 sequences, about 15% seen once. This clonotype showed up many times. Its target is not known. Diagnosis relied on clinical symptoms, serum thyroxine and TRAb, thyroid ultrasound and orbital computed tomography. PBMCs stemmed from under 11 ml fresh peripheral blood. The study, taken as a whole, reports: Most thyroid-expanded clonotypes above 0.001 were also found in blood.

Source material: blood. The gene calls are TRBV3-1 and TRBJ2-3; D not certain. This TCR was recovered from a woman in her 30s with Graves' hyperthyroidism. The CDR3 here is CASSQGTAFRTDTQYF. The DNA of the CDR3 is TGTGCCAGCAGCCAAGGAACCGCGTTCCGCACAGATACGCAGTATTTT.